The clone carrying this TCR beta chain was seen more than once but under ten times. Its specificity is unknown. The sample is drawn from a study of cytomegalovirus exposure and HLA in healthy donors. Study-wide results and caveats: Sequencing had likely introduced a cluster of highly shared sequence variants as an artifact. According to reports, the classifier identified cytomegalovirus status with high specificity and sensitivity.

The study ran its PCR with 60 Vbeta and 13 Jbeta primers. Some clones are missing from TCRdb's copy, which holds only in-frame ones; the method was immunoSEQ multiplex PCR. The data contain 100,000 to 150,000 clones, approximately 80% of them singletons. The donors gave bone marrow, and they were healthy. The V gene end was trimmed by 6 bases and the J gene end by 7 bases; junction bases not matched to a gene: 9. This CDR3 has 15 residues. Germline V CDR1 and CDR2: MNHNS, SASEGT. Sequenced sample: PBMCs. This chain links TRBV6-1 with TRBJ1-6, with 7 positions matching TRBD1. This TCR derives from a woman between 18 and 30 years old in good health and CMV-seropositive. The CDR3 spells CASSQQGLANSPLHF. In DNA form, the CDR3 reads TGTGCCAGCAGCCAACAGGGGTTAGCGAATTCACCCCTCCACTTT.